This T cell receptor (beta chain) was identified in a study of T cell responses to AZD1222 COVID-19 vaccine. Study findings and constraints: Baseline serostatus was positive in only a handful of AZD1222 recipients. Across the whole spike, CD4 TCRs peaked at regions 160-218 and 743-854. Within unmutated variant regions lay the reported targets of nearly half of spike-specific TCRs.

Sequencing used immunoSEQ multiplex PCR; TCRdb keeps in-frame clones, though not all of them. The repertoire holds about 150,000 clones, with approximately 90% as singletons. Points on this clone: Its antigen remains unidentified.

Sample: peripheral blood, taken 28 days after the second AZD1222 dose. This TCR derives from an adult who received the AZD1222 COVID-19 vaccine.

The chain's CDR3 is CANKMEGGRTEAFF. The CDR3, as DNA: TGTGCCAACAAGATGGAAGGGGGCAGGACTGAAGCTTTCTTT. The gene calls are TRBV27 and TRBJ1-1; 7 nucleotides agree with TRBD1. V shed 10 bases, J shed 5 bases, and the junction held 13 bases outside the gene matches. This CDR3 contains 14 residues. Germline V gives CDR1 MNHEY, CDR2 SMNVEV (reference sequence).